The 19 T cell receptor beta chains listed next were all sequenced from one sample in a study of T cell changes during pregnancy in multiple sclerosis. TCRdb keeps only in-frame clones here, not all; method: immunoSEQ multiplex PCR. This sample has tens of thousands of clones, with approximately 93% found just once. The sample here was CD8+ T cells from peripheral blood mononuclear cells, taken in the second trimester of pregnancy. These receptors were taken from a female donor with multiple sclerosis, enrolled in a pregnancy study.

CDR3 protein: CASSTGRGRSYEQYF. The CDR3, as DNA: TGTGCCAGCAGCACGGGGCGGGGTCGCTCCTACGAGCAGTACTTC. The V and J genes are TRBV5-4 and TRBJ2-7; TRBD2 might be the D (6 bases). Germline V lookup: CDR1 SGHNT, CDR2 YYREEE (reference sequence). The germline V and J ends were trimmed by 4 bases and 0 bases, with 14 bases remaining between them. There are 15 residues in the CDR3.

V usage is TRBV11-2 and J usage is TRBJ2-7, with a tentative D call TRBD1 (5 bases). V was pared by 2 bases and J by 7 bases, with 9 bases between. Germline V gives CDR1 SGHAT, CDR2 FQNNGV. This CDR3 has 12 amino acids. CDR3 in DNA: TGTGCCAGCAGCTTAAAGGGGCGGGAGCAGTACTTC. Translated, it gives CASSLKGREQYF.

The chain employs TRBV27 and TRBJ1-5, with 9 bases that match TRBD1. CDR1 MNHEY and CDR2 SMNVEV come from the germline V gene (reference sequence). This CDR3 region has 16 residues. The V gene end was trimmed by 6 bases and the J gene end by 2 bases; junction bases not matched to a gene: 8. The CDR3, as DNA: TGTGCCAGCAGGGCAGGACAGGGGTTTGGCAATCAGCCCCAGCATTTT. It specifies CASRAGQGFGNQPQHF.

The rearrangement links TRBV7-9 to TRBJ2-7; the D gene is possibly TRBD1 (5 bases). Germline loops: CDR1 SEHNR, CDR2 FQNEAQ (reference sequence). The CDR3 totals 15 residues. With 7 bases removed from V and 3 bases from J, the gap between germline ends came to 19 bases. CDR3 residues: CASTLKGASIYEQYF. In DNA, the CDR3 is TGTGCCAGCACTCTCAAAGGGGCTTCCATCTACGAGCAGTACTTC.

V and J are TRBV19 and TRBJ2-7; D gene unclear. The CDR3 runs to 15 residues. Germline V gene data show CDR1 as LNHDA and CDR2 as SQIVND (reference sequence). V lost 2 bases to trimming and J lost 5 bases, with 16 bases between them. Here the CDR3 reads CASSIPMGPAHEQYF. The CDR3 coding sequence is TGTGCCAGTAGTATACCCATGGGCCCGGCCCACGAGCAGTACTTC.

This clone turned up a few times. V and J are TRBV11-2 and TRBJ1-2, with 8 bases matching TRBD1. This CDR3 has 13 amino acids. Germline CDR1 and CDR2: SGHAT and FQNNGV. V dropped 5 bases and J dropped 6; count of bases not matched to a gene: 5. Here the CDR3 DNA reads TGTGCCAGCAGCCAAAAACAGGGGGATGGCTACACCTTC. Its protein is CASSQKQGDGYTF.

This chain connects TRBV7-9 to TRBJ2-2, with D maybe TRBD2 (5 bases). The V gene lost 5 bases and the J gene lost 0 bases, with 19 bases spanning the gap. Per the germline V gene, CDR1 is SEHNR and CDR2 is FQNEAQ (reference sequence). The CDR3 covers 18 residues. The CDR3 nucleotides read TGTGCCAGCAGCCCCCGGGCCCCCCAGCGGTCGAACACCGGGGAGCTGTTTTTT. Protein product: CASSPRAPQRSNTGELFF.

The CDR3 reads CASSRTSGSFNEQFF. The CDR3 region has the DNA TGTGCCAGCAGTAGGACTAGCGGGAGTTTCAATGAGCAGTTCTTC. The rearrangement links TRBV2 to TRBJ2-1; 13 bases are shared with TRBD2. From germline, CDR1 is SNHLY and CDR2 FYNNEI. V lost 5 bases, J lost 6 bases, and 4 bases stayed unmatched. The CDR3 is 15 amino acids. The variable domain in full, with the rest retrieved from reference TRBV2 and TRBJ2-1, is EPEVTQTPSHQVTQMGQEVILRCVPISNHLYFYWYRQILGQKVEFLVSFYNNEISEKSEIFDDQFSVERPDGSNFTLKIRSTKLEDSAMYFCASSRTSGSFNEQFFGPGTRLTVL.

Only a few counts were recorded for this clone. The V call is TRBV29-1, the J call TRBJ1-2; 9 bases line up with TRBD1. CDR3 length: 11 residues. Germline assignment: CDR1 SQVTM and CDR2 ANQGSEA. Unmatched junction bases numbered 2, after V lost 4 bases and J lost 8 bases. The CDR3 DNA follows: TGCAGCGTTGTCGGGACAGGGGGCTACACCTTC. Protein product: CSVVGTGGYTF.

The chain joins TRBV19 to TRBJ1-2, with 7 bases matching TRBD1. The V gene's germline CDR1 is LNHDA and CDR2 SQIVND (reference sequence). Trimming cost V 3 bases and J 6 bases; bases outside gene matches: 4. The CDR3 is 13 amino acids. The CDR3 bases are TGTGCCAGTAGTATCGGAGGGGGCAATGGCTACACCTTC. It is translated as CASSIGGGNGYTF.

This clone was observed once. This chain connects TRBV7-9 to TRBJ2-7, with D uncertain. The germline CDR1 and CDR2 sequences are SEHNR and FQNEAQ (reference sequence). CDR3 size: 14 residues. Trimming removed 1 base from V and 0 bases from J, with 7 bases in between. The CDR3 bases are TGTGCCAGCAGCTTAGACGTGAGCTCCTACGAGCAGTACTTC. Translated: CASSLDVSSYEQYF.

In DNA, the CDR3 is TGTGCCAGTAGTTCAAGGGACAGGGGGATTGGAGATACGCAGTATTTT. It encodes CASSSRDRGIGDTQYF. The chain is built from TRBV19 and TRBJ2-3, with TRBD1 identical over 11 bases. With 5 bases clipped from V and 5 bases from J, the junction kept 9 bases outside the gene matches. Germline assignment: CDR1 LNHDA and CDR2 SQIVND (reference sequence). The CDR3 sequence is 16 residues long.

The J gene is TRBJ2-3, the V gene TRBV7-8; tentatively, D is TRBD1 (6 bases). Germline V gene data show CDR1 as SGHVS and CDR2 as FQNEAQ. This CDR3 has 17 residues. The ends were cut back, 5 bases at V and 0 bases at J, with 18 bases in the middle. The CDR3 DNA reads TGTGCCAGCAGCGCGACCGCGACAGGATCTAGCACAGATACGCAGTATTTT. The encoded protein is CASSATATGSSTDTQYF.

The chain carries TRBV28 and TRBJ2-1; TRBD1 might be the D (6 bases). CDR1 and CDR2 from the germline V gene are MDHEN and SYDVKM. Trimming left V 3 bases short and J 7 bases short, with 16 bases between. The CDR3 contains 15 residues. In DNA, the CDR3 is TGTGCCAGCAGTTTCCGGGGACATCCTTTGAATGAGCAGTTCTTC. Its protein is CASSFRGHPLNEQFF.

The V and J genes are TRBV30 and TRBJ2-2, with 7 bases aligning to TRBD2. The J segment lost 4 bases and the V segment lost 3 bases, leaving 8 bases of the junction unmatched. Germline CDR1 and CDR2: GTSNPN and SVGIG (reference sequence). The CDR3 runs 15 residues. CDR3 nucleotide sequence: TGTGCCTGGAGAAAAGGGCGGGGGATCACCGGGGAGCTGTTTTTT. It yields the protein CAWRKGRGITGELFF.

This rearrangement joins TRBV4-1 to TRBJ2-5; 7 positions agree with TRBD2. The DNA end is more similar to TRBJ2-7, so the J call may be wrong. This CDR3 is 15 amino acids long. Germline CDR1 MGHRA, CDR2 YSYEKL. The CDR3 DNA is TGCGCCAGCAGCCAAGATTCGGGGGGTTCCTACGAGCAGTACTTC. Translating gives CASSQDSGGSYEQYF.

V is TRBV9 and J is TRBJ2-5; D is possibly TRBD1 (5 bases). CDR3 size: 14 residues. CDR1 SGDLS and CDR2 YYNGEE come from the germline V gene. V lost 2 bases and J lost 4, with 12 bases in between. CDR3 residues: CASSVRANGETQYF. The CDR3 nucleotides read TGTGCCAGCAGCGTCAGGGCGAACGGAGAGACCCAGTACTTC.

The chain uses TRBV4-1 and TRBJ1-2; 7 nucleotides align to TRBD1. The CDR3 runs to 15 residues. From germline, CDR1 is MGHRA and CDR2 YSYEKL. J lost 3 bases, V lost 0 bases, and 4 bases had no gene match. The CDR3 here is CASSQDHRGDYGYTF. The CDR3, as DNA: TGCGCCAGCAGCCAAGATCACAGGGGTGACTATGGCTACACCTTC.

The chain combines TRBV6-5 with TRBJ1-2, with 7 positions matching TRBD1. The germline gives CDR1 MNHEY, CDR2 SVGAGI. Germline trimming cut 5 bases from V and 4 bases from J; bases unmatched to any gene: 4. The CDR3 consists of 13 residues. In DNA, the CDR3 is TGTGCCAGCAGTCAGGGGGGTGGCTATGGCTACACCTTC. It codes for CASSQGGGYGYTF.